The TCR beta chain under discussion was sequenced for a study of neurological immune-mediated disorders (dated by TCRdb to 2018 to 2020). Describing the broader study: Among the approximately 35 multiple sclerosis patients, about 31 had relapsing-remitting MS and 3 had secondary progressive MS. The study compared peripheral blood TCR-beta repertoires of HTLV-I-associated myelopathy (HAM/TSP) patients, multiple sclerosis patients and healthy controls using UMI-based sequencing. The roughly 100 TCR-beta libraries included longitudinal samples, technical triplicates and paired sorted CD4+ and CD8+ T-cell subsets alongside PBMC samples. The cohort comprised roughly 70 subjects: 15 or so HAM/TSP patients, some 35 multiple sclerosis patients and approximately 20 healthy controls. Paper-wide results and their limitations: The highest TCR clonal expansion was observed in HAM/TSP patients, whereas the lowest was observed in MS patients, even when compared with healthy controls. In phylogenetic analysis, the repertoires of 18 of 34 MS patients grouped into a cluster of related CDR3 sequences, which suggests a possible signature at the repertoire level. Expanded clones from different subjects shared no identical CDR3 amino acid sequences, which suggests that TCR-beta repertoires were private in all groups. No association of the MS cluster with clinical or MRI features was observed, and the need for larger cohorts was stated by the authors.

cDNA was synthesized by template-switch 5'RACE using a primer carrying a 10-nucleotide random unique molecular identifier by which each TCR transcript was tagged. Over 200 million TCR-beta sequences, covering 15-18 subjects, were produced in each sequencing run. Total RNA was extracted with the RNeasy kit. Using the KAPA Real-time Library Amplification kit, TCR-beta VDJ regions were amplified with primers for the TCR constant region and the 5'RACE anchor. A first PCR added sample indexes and Illumina adaptors, and a second PCR then raised library yield. After Ampure bead purification, the roughly 650 bp TCR product was size-selected on a 2% E-gel SizeSelection system. Before pooling, library quality was assessed on a Bioanalyzer, concentration was determined with Qubit, and library quantification was performed with the Kapa Library Quantification kit. An Illumina HiSeq 2500 was used to sequence the libraries paired-end at 2 x 150 bp. To increase sequence diversity, about 24-32% phiX was spiked into each library pool. In the paper's pipeline: Quality-filtered reads were processed with the UMI-based MiGEC pipeline, which removed over 75% of raw TCR sequences during error correction. VDJ genes were aligned to IMGT germline references, and each clonotype was defined by a unique CDR3 amino acid sequence together with V-J genes. Clonal expansion, Shannon diversity and CDR3 relatedness were evaluated with VDJtools (CalcPairwiseDistances, ClusterSamples), while phylogenetic trees were built in CLCbio workbench. A clone was classed as expanded if it had 8 or more unique UMIs, a cutoff based on coefficient-of-variation modelling across technical triplicates. TCRdb took the public reads, trimmed them with fastp at Q25, ran MiXCR for clone calling and kept in-frame beta chains. All rows with the same CDR3 protein become a single entry with the most common DNA and genes. None of the V and J calls come from the authors' own analysis; TCRdb made them. This sample holds fewer than 80,000 distinct CDR3 sequences; around 4.8% were observed only once. The leading ten clones occupy roughly 3.2% of the sample.

This clonotype came up many times. The antigen this receptor binds is unknown. No base qualities exist here, and no much larger clone lies one base off it. From the cysteine through the phenylalanine, the CDR3 covers 15 amino acids. Just CDR3 DNA is preserved here, 45 bases in frame from base 1. Between the V and J ends, shortened by 2 bases and 2 bases respectively, the junction contains 10 bases. For the unsorted PBMC libraries, 2 million PBMCs were stored in RNAlater at -80 degrees C until RNA extraction and were used to generate the libraries. The multiple sclerosis patients were enrolled in a US clinical protocol that evaluated disease progression with magnetic resonance imaging. PBMCs were separated from peripheral blood using Ficoll-Hypaque density gradient centrifugation and then cryopreserved in liquid nitrogen.

The receptor comes from a woman aged 50 to 60 with multiple sclerosis. The chain is encoded by TRBV12-3 or TRBV12-4 joined to TRBJ1-5; a tentative D match to TRBD1 spans 5 bases. Sequenced material: PBMCs. The sequence in DNA is TGTGCCAGCAGTTTATCGGGGGACGGCAATCAGCCCCAGCATTTT. It translates as CASSLSGDGNQPQHF.